This record covers a single TCR beta chain. This CDR3 is built from 15 residues. The germline V gene encodes CDR1 SGHVS and CDR2 FQNEAQ. Trimming shortened V by 2 bases and J by 2 bases, and 11 bases separated the two germline ends. These data originate in a study of shared clonotypes between healthy human individuals. Profiled with immunoSEQ multiplex PCR; TCRdb holds only in-frame clones, not every one. The sample lists fewer than 600,000 clones; roughly 80% were seen once. The sample consisted of PBMCs. The gene calls are TRBV7-8 and TRBJ2-3, with D possibly TRBD2 on 6 matching bases. The origin of this receptor is a middle-aged woman in good health. Some clones in this sample may be carry-over from other donors' samples. The CDR3 spells CASSLRGGTTDTQYF. The CDR3 DNA reads TGTGCCAGCAGCTTAAGGGGCGGGACCACAGATACGCAGTATTTT.